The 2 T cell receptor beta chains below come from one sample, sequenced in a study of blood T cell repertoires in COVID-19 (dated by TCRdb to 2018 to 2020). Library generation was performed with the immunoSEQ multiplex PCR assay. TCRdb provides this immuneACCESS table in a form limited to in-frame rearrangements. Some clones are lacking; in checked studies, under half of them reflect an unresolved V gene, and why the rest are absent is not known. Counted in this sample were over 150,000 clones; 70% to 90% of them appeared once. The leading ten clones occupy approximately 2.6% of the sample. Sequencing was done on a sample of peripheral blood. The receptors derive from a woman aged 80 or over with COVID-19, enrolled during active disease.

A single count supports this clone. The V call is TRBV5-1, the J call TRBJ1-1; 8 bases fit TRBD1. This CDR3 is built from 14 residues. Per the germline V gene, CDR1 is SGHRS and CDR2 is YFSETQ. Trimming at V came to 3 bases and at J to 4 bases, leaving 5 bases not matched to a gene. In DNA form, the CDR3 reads TGCGCCAGCAGCTCTGGACAGGGAAGCACTGAAGCTTTCTTT. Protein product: CASSSGQGSTEAFF.

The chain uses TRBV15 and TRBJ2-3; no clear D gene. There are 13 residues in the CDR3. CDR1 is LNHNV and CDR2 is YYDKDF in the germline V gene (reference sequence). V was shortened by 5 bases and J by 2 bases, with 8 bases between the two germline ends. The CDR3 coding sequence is TGTGCCACCAGCCTACTCCCCACAGATACGCAGTATTTT. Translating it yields CATSLLPTDTQYF.